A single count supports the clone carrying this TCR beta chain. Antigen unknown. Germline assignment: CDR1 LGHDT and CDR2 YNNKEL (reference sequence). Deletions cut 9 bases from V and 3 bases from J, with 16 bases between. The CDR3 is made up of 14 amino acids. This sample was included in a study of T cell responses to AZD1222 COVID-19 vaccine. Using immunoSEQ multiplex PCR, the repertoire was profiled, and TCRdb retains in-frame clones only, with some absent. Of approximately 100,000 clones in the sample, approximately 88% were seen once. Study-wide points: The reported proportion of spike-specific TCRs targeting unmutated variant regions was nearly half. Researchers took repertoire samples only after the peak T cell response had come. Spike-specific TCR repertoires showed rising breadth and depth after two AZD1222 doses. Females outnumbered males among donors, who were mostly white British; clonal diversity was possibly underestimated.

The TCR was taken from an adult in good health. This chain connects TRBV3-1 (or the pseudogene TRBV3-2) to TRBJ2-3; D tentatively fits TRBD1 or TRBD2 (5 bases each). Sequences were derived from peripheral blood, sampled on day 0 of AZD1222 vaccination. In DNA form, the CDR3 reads TGTGCCAGTGAGGGGCATGGACGGACAGATACGCAGTATTTT. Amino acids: CASEGHGRTDTQYF.